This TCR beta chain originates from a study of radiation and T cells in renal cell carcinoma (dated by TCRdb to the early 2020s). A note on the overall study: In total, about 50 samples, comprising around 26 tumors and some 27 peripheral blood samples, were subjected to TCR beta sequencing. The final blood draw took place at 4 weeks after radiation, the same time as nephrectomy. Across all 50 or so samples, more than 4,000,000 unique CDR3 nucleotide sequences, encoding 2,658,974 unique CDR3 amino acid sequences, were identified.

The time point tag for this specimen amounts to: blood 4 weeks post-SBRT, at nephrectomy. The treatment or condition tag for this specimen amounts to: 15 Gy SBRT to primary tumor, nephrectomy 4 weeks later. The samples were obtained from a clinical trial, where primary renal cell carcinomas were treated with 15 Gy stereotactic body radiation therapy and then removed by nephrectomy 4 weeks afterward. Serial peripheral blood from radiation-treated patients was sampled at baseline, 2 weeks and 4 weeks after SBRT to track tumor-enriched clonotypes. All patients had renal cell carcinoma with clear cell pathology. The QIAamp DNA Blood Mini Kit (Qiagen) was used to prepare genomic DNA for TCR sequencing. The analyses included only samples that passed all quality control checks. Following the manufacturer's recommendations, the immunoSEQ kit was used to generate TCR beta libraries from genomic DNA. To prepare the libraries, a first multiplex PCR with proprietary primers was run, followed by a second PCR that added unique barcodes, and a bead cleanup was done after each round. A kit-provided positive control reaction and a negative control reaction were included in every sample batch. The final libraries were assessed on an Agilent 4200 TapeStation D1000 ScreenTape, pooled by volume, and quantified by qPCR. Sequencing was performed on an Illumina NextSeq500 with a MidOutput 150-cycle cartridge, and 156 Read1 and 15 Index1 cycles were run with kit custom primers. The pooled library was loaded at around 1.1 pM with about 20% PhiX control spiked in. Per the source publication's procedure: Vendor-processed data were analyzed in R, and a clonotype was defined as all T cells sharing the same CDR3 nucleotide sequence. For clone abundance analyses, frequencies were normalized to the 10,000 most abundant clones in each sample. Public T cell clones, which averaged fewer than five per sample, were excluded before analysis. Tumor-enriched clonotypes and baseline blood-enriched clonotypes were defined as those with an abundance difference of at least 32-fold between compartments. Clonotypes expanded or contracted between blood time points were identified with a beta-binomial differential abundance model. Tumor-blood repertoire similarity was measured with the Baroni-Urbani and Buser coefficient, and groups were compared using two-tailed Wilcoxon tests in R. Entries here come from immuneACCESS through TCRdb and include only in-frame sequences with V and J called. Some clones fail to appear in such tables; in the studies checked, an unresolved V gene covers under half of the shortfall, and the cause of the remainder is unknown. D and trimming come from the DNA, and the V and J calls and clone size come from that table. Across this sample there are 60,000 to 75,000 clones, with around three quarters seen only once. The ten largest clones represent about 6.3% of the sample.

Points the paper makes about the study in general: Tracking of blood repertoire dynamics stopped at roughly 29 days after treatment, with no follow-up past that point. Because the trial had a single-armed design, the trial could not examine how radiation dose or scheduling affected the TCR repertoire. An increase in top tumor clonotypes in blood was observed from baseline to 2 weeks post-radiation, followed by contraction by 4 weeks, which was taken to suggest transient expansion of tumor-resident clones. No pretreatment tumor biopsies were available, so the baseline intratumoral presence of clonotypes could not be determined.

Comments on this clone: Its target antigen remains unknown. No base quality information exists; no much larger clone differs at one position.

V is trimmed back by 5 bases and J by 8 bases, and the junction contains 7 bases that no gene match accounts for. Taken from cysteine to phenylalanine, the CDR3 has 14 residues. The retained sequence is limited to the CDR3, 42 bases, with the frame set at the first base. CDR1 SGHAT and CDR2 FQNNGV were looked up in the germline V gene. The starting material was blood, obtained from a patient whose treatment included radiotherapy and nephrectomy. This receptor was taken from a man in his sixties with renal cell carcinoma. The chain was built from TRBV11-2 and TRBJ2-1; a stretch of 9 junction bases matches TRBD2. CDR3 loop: CASSLGVAGDEQFF. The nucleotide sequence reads TGTGCCAGCAGCCTCGGGGTAGCGGGGGATGAGCAGTTCTTC.